This TCR beta chain was documented in a study of shared clonotypes between healthy human individuals (dated by TCRdb to 2019 to 2021). A note on the overall study: A couple of women and a few men aged 18 to 49 years were included in the cohort. For each donor, CD4 naive and CD4 memory were each run on three plates, CD8 naive on two plates, and CD8 memory on one plate. Blood TCR repertoires of five healthy adults were deeply sequenced to estimate repertoire size and the extent of clonotype sharing between individuals. To increase sequencing depth and limit assay-specific biases, different laboratories used diverse techniques to prepare libraries and sequence TCR repertoires. Per donor, leukapheresis produced somewhere between about 0.85 and 10 billion PBMCs. Overall study outcomes, separate from this receptor: About 4.5% of naive CD4, 3.5% of naive CD8, approximately 2.2% of memory CD4, and less than 0.45% of memory CD8 clonotypes were shared across several donors. Pairwise subsampling indicated that sequencing depth was expected to affect the degree of clonotype sharing among donors. The genetic and exposure-history diversity represented was limited by the small number of donors. Compared with non-shared clonotypes, the clonotypes found in all four sorted-subset donors had higher generation probabilities. Rarefaction of sorted-subset datasets indicated incomplete sequencing despite the large sequencing depth. Estimated clonotype richness was generally larger for naive than for memory subsets. Only blood was sampled, and tissue TCR repertoires likely differ from those in blood.

Based on the germline V gene, the CDR1 and CDR2 sequences are SGHRS and YFSETQ. The cysteine opens and the phenylalanine closes a CDR3 of 13 amino acids. Only the CDR3 part of the read is kept: 39 bases, read in frame from the first base. V has 4 bases trimmed and J has 7 bases trimmed; junction bases matching no gene number 6. TCR CDR3 regions were amplified from genomic DNA by multiplex PCR using the deep immunoSEQ assay. For each cell subset, the extracted genomic DNA was distributed evenly across all wells of several immunoSEQ 96-well plates, and each plate served as one replicate. Each replicate PCR for sorted subsets received roughly 200 ng genomic DNA, equal to around 32,000 T cell genomes. Purified libraries were measured with a Qubit 3.0 fluorometer, size-checked on a Bioanalyzer 2100, and measured again with the KAPA Library Quantification kit. Every immunoSEQ 96-well plate was sequenced on a dedicated single-read 150-cycle Illumina NextSeq 550 flow cell. Processing in the source paper ran as follows. Because the immunoSEQ output held only junctional sequences and lacked quality scores, the filtering could not match the filtering applied to full-length reads. To assign V/J genes and CDR3, sequences were annotated using PyIR, a Python wrapper for IgBLAST v1.9, with IMGT germline references. Any read was removed if the V/J assignment was weak (E-value above 1e-6), the CDR3 was missing, or the read contained stop codons, out-of-frame junctions, or ambiguous translated residues. V3J clonotypes were defined as sequences sharing an identical inferred V gene, J gene, and CDR3 amino acid sequence. Percentage overlap between repertoires was calculated by dividing the number of shared unique clonotypes by the size of the smaller repertoire. Three approaches were used to assess repertoire richness: RTK rarefaction, the Chao1 estimator, and Recon v2.1 estimates of unobserved clonotypes. Generation probabilities for all TCRbeta clonotypes obtained by the gDNA method from a handful of donors were computed using OLGA. The source is immuneACCESS, and TCRdb retained only in-frame sequences with V and J called. Part of the clones is not carried over; for the studies checked, unresolved V genes explain less than half of this, and the remainder is unexplained. Clone size and the V and J calls come from that table; the DNA yielded D and trimming. The sample table holds over a million clones, of which roughly 96% were seen once. Over 1% of the sample lies in the top ten.

Points on this clone: This clone's antigen is unknown. The record has no base qualities; no much larger clone is one base away.

The donors were healthy, HIV-negative adults who had no recently reported acute infections or vaccinations. Every donor was a Caucasian adult living in Nashville, Tennessee, USA. Magnetic negative selection was used to enrich CD4+ T cells, after which naive cells were positively selected on CD45RA and the negative fraction became the memory subset. Blood was collected by leukapheresis, and PBMCs were isolated by Ficoll-Histopaque density gradient centrifugation and then cryopreserved in liquid nitrogen vapor phase. Purity and quantity of every magnetically sorted T cell population were checked by analytical flow cytometry. Genomic DNA was isolated from every sorted fraction and measured by UV absorbance on a Nanodrop 2000c.

Sequenced input: naive CD4+ T cells sorted from blood. Interpreted using the paper, the cell subset or site label stands for: CD45RA+ positively selected. This receptor was identified in a man aged 30 to 39 in good health. Rearrangement joined TRBV5-1 to TRBJ2-7, with 9 bases aligning to TRBD1. Here the CDR3 is given as CASSAYRGQEQYF. The DNA is TGCGCCAGCAGCGCCTACAGGGGGCAAGAGCAGTACTTC.